These 27 T cell receptor beta chains came from one sample sequenced in a study of T cells in localized non-small cell lung cancer. The repertoire was sequenced with immunoSEQ multiplex PCR; TCRdb's copy has only in-frame clones and lacks some. This sample has around 1,500 clones, with less than 25% found just once. The input for sequencing was lung tumor tissue, taken before any cancer treatment. The receptors originated from a male donor older than 55 with stage III lung adenocarcinoma.

This clone was detected a few times. The gene calls are TRBV11-3 and TRBJ1-1; tentatively, D is TRBD1 (6 bases). The CDR3 is 16 residues long. Germline lookup yields CDR1 SGHNT and CDR2 YENEEA. V was shortened by 6 bases and J by 0 bases, with 17 bases between the two germline ends. In DNA form, the CDR3 reads TGTGCCAGCAGTGATAGGGGGGGACAAATGAACACTGAAGCTTTCTTT. This codes for CASSDRGGQMNTEAFF.

CDR3 nucleotide sequence: TGTGCCAGCAGTGCTCCGGGACAGGGTCTTATGGCTAATGAAAAACTGTTTTTT. It specifies CASSAPGQGLMANEKLFF. The V and J genes are TRBV9 and TRBJ1-4; TRBD1 matches 9 bases. The germline V gene encodes CDR1 SGDLS and CDR2 YYNGEE. This CDR3 is 18 amino acids long. Germline trimming cut 5 bases from V and 3 bases from J; bases unmatched to any gene: 14.

The chain combines TRBV28 with TRBJ1-1, with a weak D call TRBD1 (6 bases). CDR3 length: 15 residues. Germline V CDR1 and CDR2: MDHEN, SYDVKM. V was clipped by 8 bases and J by 5 bases, with 21 bases between them. The CDR3 protein is CASGTGTIRGTEAFF. The DNA for the CDR3 is TGTGCCAGCGGTACAGGGACTATTCGGGGGACTGAAGCTTTCTTT. Combining the CDR3 with reference TRBV28 and TRBJ1-1 gives the whole variable domain DVKVTQSSRYLVKRTGEKVFLECVQDMDHENMFWYRQDPGLGLRLIYFSYDVKMKEKGDIPEGYSVSREKKERFSLILESASTNQTSMYLCASGTGTIRGTEAFFGQGTRLTVV.

The chain employs TRBV6-8 and TRBJ1-5; tentatively, D is TRBD1 (5 bases). V lost 2 bases, J lost 6 bases, and 14 bases lay in between. There are 15 residues in the CDR3. CDR1 is MNHGY, CDR2 SAAAGT, per germline. The chain's CDR3 is CASSYDTGLSQPQHF. In DNA, the CDR3 is TGTGCCAGCAGTTACGATACAGGTCTAAGTCAGCCCCAGCATTTT.

By its share, this clone is medium-sized. V is TRBV11-3 and J is TRBJ1-1, with no clear D. CDR3 length: 15 amino acids. Trimming stripped 5 bases from V and 0 bases from J, with 13 bases between. From germline, CDR1 is SGHNT and CDR2 YENEEA. Written as DNA, the CDR3 is TGTGCCAGCAGCCGCCCCGACGGCATGAACACTGAAGCTTTCTTT. Translated, it gives CASSRPDGMNTEAFF.

This clone was detected only a few times. The chain joins TRBV1 to TRBJ2-7; TRBD2, the table's D call, was not compared with the DNA. TRBV1 is annotated as a pseudogene. The CDR3 loop spans 18 amino acids. Written as DNA, the CDR3 is TGCGCCAGCAGCCAAGAGGTTGCGAGCGGGGGCAGCACCTACGAGCAGTACTTC. Translating gives CASSQEVASGGSTYEQYF.

This clone rates as medium-sized. The rearrangement joins TRBV7-1 to TRBJ2-3; TRBD1 matches at 7 bases. TRBV7-1 counts as an open reading frame of uncertain function. This CDR3 is 15 amino acids long. J lost 1 base, V lost 4 bases, and 5 bases had no gene match. The CDR3 region is CASSYSGQRTDTQYF. The CDR3 bases are TGTGCCAGCAGCTACTCGGGACAGCGCACAGATACGCAGTATTTT.

This chain connects TRBV15 to TRBJ1-5, with D unresolved. Trimming removed 3 bases at V and 2 bases at J, with 14 bases between. Germline CDR1 and CDR2: LNHNV and YYDKDF (reference sequence). There are 16 residues in the CDR3. The chain's CDR3 is CATSSSGRTGNQPQHF. The DNA for the CDR3 is TGTGCCACCAGCAGTTCAGGAAGAACGGGCAATCAGCCCCAGCATTTT. Complete variable domain (other parts from reference TRBV15 and TRBJ1-5): DAMVIQNPRYQVTQFGKPVTLSCSQTLNHNVMYWYQQKSSQAPKLLFHYYDKDFNNEADTPDNFQSRRPNTSFCFLDIRSPGLGDTAMYLCATSSSGRTGNQPQHFGDGTRLSIL.

Here the CDR3 reads CASSPAVSGNTIYF. In DNA form, the CDR3 reads TGTGCCAGCAGCCCTGCGGTGTCCGGAAACACCATATATTTT. The chain carries TRBV11-3 and TRBJ1-3, with unresolved D. Trimming took off 5 bases at V and 4 bases at J, with 12 bases between the two ends. CDR1 and CDR2 (germline): SGHNT, YENEEA. CDR3 length: 14 residues.

This clone has a handful of counts. The chain is built from TRBV19 and TRBJ2-3; TRBD2 matches 15 bases. With V trimmed by 4 bases and J by 3 bases, 5 bases remained unmatched. The CDR3 spans 17 residues. Germline values: CDR1 LNHDA, CDR2 SQIVND (reference sequence). CDR3 protein: CASSTGLAGGVTDTQYF. CDR3 DNA: TGTGCCAGTAGTACTGGACTAGCGGGGGGGGTGACAGATACGCAGTATTTT.

This clone is medium-sized. This chain joins TRBV6-8 and TRBJ2-2; 13 bases fit TRBD2. The CDR3 runs 18 residues. CDR1 and CDR2 from the germline V gene are MNHGY and SAAAGT. Trimming took 0 bases from V and 1 from J; bases not matched to a gene: 2. CDR3: CASSYSGLAGQNTGELFF. CDR3 in DNA: TGTGCCAGCAGTTACTCGGGACTAGCGGGGCAGAACACCGGGGAGCTGTTTTTT.

Relative to its sample, this clone is hyperexpanded. The chain carries TRBV6-8 and TRBJ1-2; D is ambiguous. Trimming cost V 0 bases and J 8 bases, with 19 bases left between them. The CDR3 contains 16 residues. From germline, CDR1 is MNHGY and CDR2 SAAAGT. The CDR3 reads CASSYSESAALRGYTF. The DNA for the CDR3 is TGTGCCAGCAGTTACTCAGAATCGGCTGCCTTAAGGGGCTACACCTTC.

This clone came up a few times. This sequence joins TRBV11-3 and TRBJ2-2, with 10 bases matching TRBD1. Germline loops: CDR1 SGHNT, CDR2 YENEEA. The CDR3 loop spans 15 amino acids. V shed 6 bases, J shed 6 bases, and the junction held 7 bases outside the gene matches. The CDR3 here is CASRPGQGSSGELFF. CDR3 sequence (DNA): TGTGCCAGCAGACCGGGACAGGGGAGTTCCGGGGAGCTGTTTTTT.

Judged by abundance, this clone is large. The gene calls are TRBV6-8 and TRBJ1-1; D is undetermined. CDR1 is MNHGY and CDR2 is SAAAGT in the germline V gene. V was shortened by 6 bases and J by 3 bases, with 14 bases between the two germline ends. The CDR3 runs 14 residues. CDR3 sequence (DNA): TGTGCCAGCAGGTCGTTCATTGAACACACTGAAGCTTTCTTT. This translates into CASRSFIEHTEAFF.

The chain recombines TRBV5-1 with TRBJ2-5; 10 nucleotides agree with TRBD1. Looked up from germline, CDR1 is SGHRS and CDR2 is YFSETQ. V shed 4 bases, J shed 1 base, and the junction held 7 bases outside the gene matches. This CDR3 comprises 16 residues. The CDR3 protein is CASSLGQGLTQETQYF. Written as DNA, the CDR3 is TGCGCCAGCAGCCTGGGACAGGGGTTGACCCAAGAGACCCAGTACTTC.

This chain joins TRBV6-8 and TRBJ2-7, with a possible D match to TRBD1 (6 bases). With 5 bases removed from V and 6 bases from J, the gap between germline ends came to 14 bases. Germline V gives CDR1 MNHGY, CDR2 SAAAGT. The CDR3 contains 13 residues. The CDR3 nucleotides read TGTGCCAGCAGTCCTGGGACACTACTCGAGCAGTACTTC. Its protein is CASSPGTLLEQYF.

The table lists this clone with a few counts. J is TRBJ1-2 and V is TRBV30, with D perhaps TRBD1 (5 bases). The CDR3 extends over 11 amino acids. V lost 5 bases to trimming and J lost 4 bases, with 8 bases between them. Germline V lookup: CDR1 GTSNPN, CDR2 SVGIG (reference sequence). The CDR3 DNA reads TGTGCCTGGGGGGACTTCTATGGCTACACCTTC. This translates into CAWGDFYGYTF. The complete variable domain, with remaining parts taken from reference TRBV30 and TRBJ1-2, reads SQTIHQWPATLVQPVGSPLSLECTVEGTSNPNLYWYRQAAGRGLQLLFYSVGIGQISSEVPQNLSASRPQDRQFILSSKKLLLSDSGFYLCAWGDFYGYTFGSGTRLTVV.

The genes are TRBV19 and TRBJ2-2; D uncertain. V was trimmed by 5 bases and J by 3 bases, leaving 22 bases between them. This CDR3 region has 18 residues. Germline-derived CDR1 and CDR2 are LNHDA and SQIVND (reference sequence). The CDR3 bases are TGTGCCAGTAGTCCCGATGGCCTAATATACGATCACACCGGGGAGCTGTTTTTT. Translating it yields CASSPDGLIYDHTGELFF.

J is TRBJ2-7 and V is TRBV19; tentative D call: TRBD2 (5 bases). The V gene's germline CDR1 is LNHDA and CDR2 SQIVND (reference sequence). The V end was cut by 5 bases, the J end by 7 bases, with 18 bases between. This CDR3 region has 14 residues. CDR3: CASSPSGLALEQYF. DNA for the CDR3: TGTGCCAGTAGTCCCTCTGGACTGGCCTTAGAGCAGTACTTC.

The chain uses TRBV9 and TRBJ2-1; the match to TRBD2 covers 12 bases. The CDR3 contains 14 residues. Trimming took 5 bases from V and 8 from J; bases not matched to a gene: 5. Germline-derived CDR1 and CDR2 are SGDLS and YYNGEE. CDR3 DNA sequence: TGTGCCAGCAGGAGACTAGCGGGAGATTATGAGCAGTTCTTC. It encodes CASRRLAGDYEQFF.

This rearrangement joins TRBV30 to TRBJ2-5; D unclear. The CDR3 covers 11 residues. The germline V gene has CDR1 GTSNPN and CDR2 SVGIG (reference sequence). Deletions cut 0 bases from V and 2 bases from J, with 1 base between. As DNA, the CDR3 is TGTGCCTGGAGTGTACAAGAGACCCAGTACTTC. Its translation: CAWSVQETQYF.

By share, this clone counts as large (0.1 to 1%). V gene TRBV19 combines with J gene TRBJ1-1; D unresolved. CDR1 is LNHDA and CDR2 is SQIVND in the germline V gene (reference sequence). Trimming stripped 5 bases from V and 10 bases from J, with 11 bases between. CDR3 size: 11 residues. The CDR3 DNA sequence: TGTGCCAGTAGTTTTCTCTCGGGAGCTTTCTTT. Amino acid sequence: CASSFLSGAFF.

The chain has TRBV14 and TRBJ1-1; D possibly corresponds to TRBD1 (6 bases). Germline CDR1 and CDR2: SGHDN and FVKESK. The CDR3 runs 13 residues. The V end was cut by 2 bases, the J end by 5 bases, with 9 bases between. The CDR3 sequence is CASSQTTGTEAFF. In DNA form, the CDR3 reads TGTGCCAGCAGCCAAACTACAGGGACTGAAGCTTTCTTT. The full variable domain, its missing parts supplied by reference TRBV14 and TRBJ1-1, is EAGVTQFPSHSVIEKGQTVTLRCDPISGHDNLYWYRRVMGKEIKFLLHFVKESKQDESGMPNNRFLAERTGGTYSTLKVQPAELEDSGVYFCASSQTTGTEAFFGQGTRLTVV.

V is TRBV19 and J is TRBJ1-2; possibly TRBD1 for D (6 bases). This CDR3 has 14 residues. Looked up from germline, CDR1 is LNHDA and CDR2 is SQIVND (reference sequence). The V gene lost 8 bases and the J gene lost 4 bases, with 17 bases spanning the gap. The CDR3 here is CASGDRFGGYGYTF. Here the CDR3 DNA reads TGTGCCAGTGGAGACAGGTTTGGTGGCTATGGCTACACCTTC.

The chain links TRBV6-8 to TRBJ2-1; 12 nucleotides match TRBD2. The trim removed 3 bases at V and 9 bases at J, leaving 3 bases unmatched. The CDR3 contains 14 residues. Germline V lookup: CDR1 MNHGY, CDR2 SAAAGT. CDR3 residues: CASSYPGLAGEQFF. CDR3 nucleotide sequence: TGTGCCAGCAGTTATCCGGGACTAGCGGGTGAGCAGTTCTTC.

This clone was detected a few times. DNA of the CDR3: TGTGCCAGCTCACCGGTCGCTGGAGGGAGGACCGGGGAGCTGTTTTTT. Encoded protein: CASSPVAGGRTGELFF. The chain combines TRBV18 with TRBJ2-2, with D tentatively TRBD2 (6 bases). Germline CDR1 reads KGHSH; CDR2 reads LQKENI. Trimming took 3 bases from V and 5 from J, leaving 16 bases between them. The CDR3 has 16 amino acids.

There are a few counts of this clone. The chain uses TRBV11-3 and TRBJ2-2; perhaps TRBD1 as D (5 bases). V dropped 2 bases and J dropped 2 bases, with 12 bases sitting between them. This CDR3 contains 16 residues. Per the germline V gene, CDR1 is SGHNT and CDR2 is YENEEA. Written as DNA, the CDR3 is TGTGCCAGCAGCTTACTTGTAGGGGCTAACACCGGGGAGCTGTTTTTT. Translation: CASSLLVGANTGELFF.